Below, 8 T cell receptor beta chains from the same sample are listed, as sequenced in a study of regulatory T cells in long-lasting Graves disease. Time point noted: newly diagnosed GD, antithyroid drugs for less than 3 months. From RNA extracted from PBMCs, the TCR library was made. To make TCR beta libraries, researchers used iRepertoire HTBI primers and Arm-PCR of CDR3 regions. In TCRdb, the multiplex PCR reads were re-called with MiXCR into one record per CDR3 protein. The sample has roughly 430,000 distinct CDR3 sequences, about 16% seen once. A further study also used this sample, focusing on T cells in Graves' hyperthyroidism and ophthalmopathy.

The specimen was peripheral blood mononuclear cells (PBMCs), collected at new diagnosis, from a patient treated with antithyroid drugs. Receptors were obtained from a woman in her twenties or thirties with Graves disease.

This clonotype was seen repeatedly, ten times or more. As DNA, the CDR3 is TGCAGTGCCGACGGGACCCTACCCTATGGCTACACCTTC. Translated: CSADGTLPYGYTF. The chain combines TRBV20-1 with TRBJ1-2; TRBD1 might be the D (5 bases). Deletions cut 6 bases from V and 4 bases from J, with 15 bases between. Germline V lookup: CDR1 DFQATT, CDR2 SNEGSKA (reference sequence). The CDR3 has 13 residues.

This clonotype was recorded many times. The V call is TRBV5-5, the J call TRBJ2-3, with TRBD2 as a possible D gene (5 bases). Germline CDR1 reads SGHKS; CDR2 reads YYEKEE (reference sequence). With 0 bases removed from V and 2 bases from J, the gap between germline ends came to 10 bases. This CDR3 region has 15 residues. The CDR3 loop is CASSLEWGDTDTQYF. CDR3 DNA sequence: TGTGCCAGCAGCTTGGAGTGGGGAGACACAGATACGCAGTATTTT.

This clonotype was recorded at least ten times. This chain joins TRBV5-1 and TRBJ1-4; D is unclear. Germline-derived CDR1 and CDR2 are SGHRS and YFSETQ. The CDR3 sequence is 14 residues long. V lost 1 base to trimming and J lost 4 bases, with 8 bases between them. In nucleotides, the CDR3 is TGCGCCAGCAGCTTGAGGGAGGATAATGAAAAACTGTTTTTT. Translating it yields CASSLREDNEKLFF.

This clonotype appeared a few times. The chain uses TRBV10-3 and TRBJ2-7; tentatively, D is TRBD1 (5 bases). Germline CDR1 and CDR2: ENHRY and SYGVKD. The V end lost 7 bases, the J end lost 1 base, and 8 bases lay between the germline ends. The CDR3 length is 12 residues. CDR3 residues: CAIKAGSYEQYF. In DNA form, the CDR3 reads TGTGCCATCAAGGCAGGGTCCTACGAGCAGTACTTC.

This clonotype was seen a few times. The V gene is TRBV4-1, the J gene TRBJ1-6; a possible D gene is TRBD1 (5 bases). CDR3 length: 15 amino acids. V shed 0 bases and J shed 10 bases, with 13 bases lying between them. CDR1 and CDR2 from the germline V gene are MGHRA and YSYEKL. The chain's CDR3 is CASSQDPPGRSPLHF. The CDR3 region has the DNA TGCGCCAGCAGCCAAGATCCGCCAGGGAGGTCACCCCTCCACTTT.

This clonotype was seen ten or more times. This chain uses TRBV11-2 with TRBJ2-1; 8 bases align to TRBD1. Germline lookup yields CDR1 SGHAT and CDR2 FQNNGV. The CDR3 contains 14 residues. After removal of 2 bases from V and 7 bases from J, the junction contained 4 bases not matched to a gene. In DNA form, the CDR3 reads TGTGCCAGCAGCTTAAGTACAGGGGGGAATGAGCAGTTCTTC. This codes for CASSLSTGGNEQFF.

The chain combines TRBV4-2 with TRBJ1-1; no clear D. Trimming took off 4 bases at V and 0 bases at J, with 12 bases between the two ends. The V gene's germline CDR1 is LGHNA and CDR2 YNFKEQ. The CDR3 length is 15 residues. The CDR3 region has the DNA TGTGCCAGCAGCCGGGAGAGCCGCTTGAACACTGAAGCTTTCTTT. This gives the protein CASSRESRLNTEAFF.

With respect to this clonotype: The junction does not match germline at one end; this may be a read error. The chain recombines TRBV19 with TRBJ2-1, with 14 bases fitting TRBD2. Looked up from germline, CDR1 is LNHDA and CDR2 is SQIVND (reference sequence). The CDR3 has 15 amino acids. The CDR3 DNA reads as TGTGCCAGTAGCGTCGGGACTAGCGGGAGTAATGAGCAGTCCTTC. This sequence encodes CASSVGTSGSNEQSF.